This TCR beta chain was sequenced during a study of blood T cell repertoires in COVID-19. Across the study: Spain, Italy and the United States supplied samples that represented acute and convalescent COVID-19.

Unmatched junction bases numbered 8, after V lost 6 bases and J lost 7 bases. Germline CDR1 is SQVTM and CDR2 is ANQGSEA. This CDR3 is 13 amino acids long. Authors' methods: By means of reference gene primer amplification, nucleated cell counts were estimated. The protocol was immunoSEQ multiplex PCR, while the TCRdb copy is restricted to in-frame clones and leaves out a portion. The DNA gave D and trimming, while V, J and clone size come from that table. The sample shows 250,000 to 350,000 clones, approximately 85% of them seen only once. The age range of participants was about 18 to 90 years, with residence in 20 to 25 US areas. Among Cohort 3 donors, those recovered had two negative PCRs, clearance, or symptom resolution.

This TCR was recovered from a woman aged 25 to 39 who had recovered from COVID-19. This chain connects TRBV29-1 to TRBJ1-5; 8 bases line up with TRBD1. Sequenced input: PBMCs or T cells enriched from blood (not recorded which). The CDR3 DNA reads as TGCAGCGTCGTGGACAGGGTCGGCCAGCCCCAGCATTTT. Translated, it gives CSVVDRVGQPQHF.